These 4 T cell receptor beta chains came from one sample sequenced in a study of blood T cell repertoires in COVID-19. The assay was immunoSEQ multiplex PCR, and TCRdb's table has in-frame clones only and misses some. The sample carries approximately 150,000 clones, 80% to 90% recorded once. The sequenced sample was peripheral blood. All receptors come from a man aged 55 to 70 with active or convalescent COVID-19.

The V and J genes are TRBV3-1 (or the pseudogene TRBV3-2) and TRBJ2-2; D possibly corresponds to TRBD1 (6 bases). Germline V gene data show CDR1 as LGHDT and CDR2 as YNNKEL (reference sequence). Trimming took off 1 base at V and 7 bases at J, with 16 bases between the two ends. This CDR3 contains 16 residues. Written as DNA, the CDR3 is TGTGCCAGCAGCCAAGTATTGGCGGTAGGGGGCGGGGAGCTGTTTTTT. As protein: CASSQVLAVGGGELFF.

The chain recombines TRBV9 with TRBJ2-1, with 9 bases matching TRBD2. Germline assignment: CDR1 SGDLS and CDR2 YYNGEE. Trimming took 4 bases from V and 4 from J; bases not matched to a gene: 6. The CDR3 consists of 15 residues. The CDR3 region has the DNA TGTGCCAGCAGCCTGGGACTAGCAGGGTACAATGAGCAGTTCTTC. It codes for CASSLGLAGYNEQFF.

The chain recombines TRBV6-5 with TRBJ2-6; tentatively, D is TRBD1 (5 bases). Per germline, CDR1 MNHEY and CDR2 SVGAGI. The CDR3 loop spans 15 amino acids. V dropped 5 bases and J dropped 1 base, with 9 bases sitting between them. In DNA form, the CDR3 reads TGTGCCAGCAGTACATCAGGGTCTGGGGCCAACGTCCTGACTTTC. Translating gives CASSTSGSGANVLTF.

This rearrangement joins TRBV18 to TRBJ2-1, with TRBD2 identical over 9 bases. The V and J ends lost 3 bases and 6 bases, in that order; junction bases with no gene match: 9. The CDR3 length is 16 residues. Per the germline V gene, CDR1 is KGHSH and CDR2 is LQKENI. DNA of the CDR3: TGTGCCAGCTCACCTTCTCTGGCGGGAGGGCCCAATGAGCAGTTCTTC. Amino acid sequence: CASSPSLAGGPNEQFF.